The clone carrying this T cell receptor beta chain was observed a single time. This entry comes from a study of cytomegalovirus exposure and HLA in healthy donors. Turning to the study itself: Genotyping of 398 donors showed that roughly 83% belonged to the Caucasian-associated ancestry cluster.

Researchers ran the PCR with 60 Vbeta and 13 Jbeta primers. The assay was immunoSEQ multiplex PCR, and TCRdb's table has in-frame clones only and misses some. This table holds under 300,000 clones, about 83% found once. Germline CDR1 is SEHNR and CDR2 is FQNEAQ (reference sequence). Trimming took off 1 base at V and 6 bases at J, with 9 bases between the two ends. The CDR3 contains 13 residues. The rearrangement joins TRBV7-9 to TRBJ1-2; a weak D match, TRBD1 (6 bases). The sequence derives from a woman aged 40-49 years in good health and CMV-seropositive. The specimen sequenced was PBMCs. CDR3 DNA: TGTGCCAGCAGCTTAGGACAGGACAATGGCTACACCTTC. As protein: CASSLGQDNGYTF.